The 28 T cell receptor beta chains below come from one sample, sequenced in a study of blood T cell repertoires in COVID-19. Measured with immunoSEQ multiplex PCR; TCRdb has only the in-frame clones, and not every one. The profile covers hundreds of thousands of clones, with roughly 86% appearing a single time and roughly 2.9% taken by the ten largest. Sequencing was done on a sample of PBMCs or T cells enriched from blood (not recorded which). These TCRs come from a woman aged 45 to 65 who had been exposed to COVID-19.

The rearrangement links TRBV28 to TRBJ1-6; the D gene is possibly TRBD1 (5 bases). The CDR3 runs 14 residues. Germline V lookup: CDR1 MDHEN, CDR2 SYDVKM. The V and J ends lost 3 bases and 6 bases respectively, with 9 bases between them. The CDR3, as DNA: TGTGCCAGCAGTTTGGGGGGGGTTAATTCACCCCTCCACTTT. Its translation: CASSLGGVNSPLHF.

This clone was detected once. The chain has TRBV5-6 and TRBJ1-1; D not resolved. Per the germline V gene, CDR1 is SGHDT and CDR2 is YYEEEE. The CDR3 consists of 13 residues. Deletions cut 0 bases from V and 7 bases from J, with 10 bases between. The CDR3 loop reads CASSLASGLEAFF. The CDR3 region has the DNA TGTGCCAGCAGCTTGGCTTCAGGCCTTGAAGCTTTCTTT.

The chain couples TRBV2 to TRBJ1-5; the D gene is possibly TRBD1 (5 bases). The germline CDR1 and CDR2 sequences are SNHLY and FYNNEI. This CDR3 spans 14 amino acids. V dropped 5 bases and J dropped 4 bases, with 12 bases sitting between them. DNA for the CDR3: TGTGCCAGCAGTTTGCAGGGCCTTAATCAGCCCCAGCATTTT. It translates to CASSLQGLNQPQHF.

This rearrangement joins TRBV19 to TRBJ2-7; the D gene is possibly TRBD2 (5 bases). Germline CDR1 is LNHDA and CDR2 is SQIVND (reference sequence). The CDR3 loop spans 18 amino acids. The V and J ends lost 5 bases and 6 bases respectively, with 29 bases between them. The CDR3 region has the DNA TGTGCCAGTAGTCCCTTTTACCTCGGCTCCGGGGTCAATGGCGAGCAGTACTTC. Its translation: CASSPFYLGSGVNGEQYF.

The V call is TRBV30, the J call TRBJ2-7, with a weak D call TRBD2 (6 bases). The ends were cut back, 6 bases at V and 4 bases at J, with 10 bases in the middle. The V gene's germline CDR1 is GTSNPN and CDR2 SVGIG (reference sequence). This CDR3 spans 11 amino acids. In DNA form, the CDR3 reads TGTGCCTGCGCCGGAGGGTACGAGCAGTACTTC. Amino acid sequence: CACAGGYEQYF.

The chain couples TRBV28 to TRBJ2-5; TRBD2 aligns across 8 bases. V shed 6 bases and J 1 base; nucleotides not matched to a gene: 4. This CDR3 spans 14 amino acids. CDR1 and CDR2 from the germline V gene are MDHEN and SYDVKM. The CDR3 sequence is CASRPGLAQETQYF. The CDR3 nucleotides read TGTGCCAGCAGGCCCGGACTAGCCCAAGAGACCCAGTACTTC.

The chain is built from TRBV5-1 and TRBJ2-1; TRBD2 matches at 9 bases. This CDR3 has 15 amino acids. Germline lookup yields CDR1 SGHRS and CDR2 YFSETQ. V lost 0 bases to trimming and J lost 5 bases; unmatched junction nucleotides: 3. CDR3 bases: TGCGCCAGCAGCTTGGCCGCTAGCGGGGACAATGAGCAGTTCTTC. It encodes CASSLAASGDNEQFF.

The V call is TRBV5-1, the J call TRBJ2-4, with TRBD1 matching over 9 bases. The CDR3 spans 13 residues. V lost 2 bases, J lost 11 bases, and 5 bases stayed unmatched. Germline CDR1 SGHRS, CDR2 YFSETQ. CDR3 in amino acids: CASSLGQGSLQYF. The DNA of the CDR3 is TGCGCCAGCAGCTTAGGACAGGGGAGCCTTCAGTACTTC.

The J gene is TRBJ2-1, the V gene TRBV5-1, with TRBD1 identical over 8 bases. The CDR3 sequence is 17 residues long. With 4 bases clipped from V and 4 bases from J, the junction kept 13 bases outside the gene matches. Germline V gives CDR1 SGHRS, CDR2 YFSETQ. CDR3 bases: TGCGCCAGCAGCATCTCCTTACAGGGGGTGGGGTACAATGAGCAGTTCTTC. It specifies CASSISLQGVGYNEQFF.

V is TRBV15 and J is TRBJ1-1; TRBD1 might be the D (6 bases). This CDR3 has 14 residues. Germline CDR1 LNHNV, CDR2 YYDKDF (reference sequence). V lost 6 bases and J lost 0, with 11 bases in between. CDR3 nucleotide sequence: TGTGCCACCAGGGCGGGGGGCTTGAACACTGAAGCTTTCTTT. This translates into CATRAGGLNTEAFF.

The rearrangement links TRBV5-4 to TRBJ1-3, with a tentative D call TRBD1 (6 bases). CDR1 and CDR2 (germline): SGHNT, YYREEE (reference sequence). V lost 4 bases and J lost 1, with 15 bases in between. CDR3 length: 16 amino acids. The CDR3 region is CASSPTGTNSGNTIYF. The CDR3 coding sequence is TGTGCCAGCAGCCCCACCGGGACAAATTCTGGAAACACCATATATTTT.

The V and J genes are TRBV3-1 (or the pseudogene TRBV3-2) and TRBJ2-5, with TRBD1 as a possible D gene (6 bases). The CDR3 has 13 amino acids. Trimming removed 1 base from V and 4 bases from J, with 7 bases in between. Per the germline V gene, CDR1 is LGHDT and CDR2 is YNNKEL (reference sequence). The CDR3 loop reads CASSQGRGETQYF. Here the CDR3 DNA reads TGTGCCAGCAGCCAAGGCAGGGGAGAGACCCAGTACTTC.

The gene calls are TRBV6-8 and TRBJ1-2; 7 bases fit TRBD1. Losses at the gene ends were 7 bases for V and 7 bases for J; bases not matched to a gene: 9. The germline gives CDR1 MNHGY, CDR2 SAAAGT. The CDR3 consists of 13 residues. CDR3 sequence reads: CASTLRGRGGYTF. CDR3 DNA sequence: TGTGCCAGCACTCTAAGGGGGCGGGGTGGCTACACCTTC.

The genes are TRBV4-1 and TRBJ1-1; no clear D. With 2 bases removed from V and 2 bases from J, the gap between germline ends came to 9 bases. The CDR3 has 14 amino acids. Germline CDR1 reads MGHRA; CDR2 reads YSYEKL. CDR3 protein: CASSQSSRNTEAFF. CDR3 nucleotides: TGCGCCAGCAGCCAATCTTCCAGAAACACTGAAGCTTTCTTT.

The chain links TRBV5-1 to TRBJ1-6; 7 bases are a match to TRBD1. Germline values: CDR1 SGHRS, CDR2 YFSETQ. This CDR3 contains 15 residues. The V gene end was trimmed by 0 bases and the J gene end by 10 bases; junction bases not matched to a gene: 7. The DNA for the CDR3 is TGCGCCAGCAGCTTGGGGGCAGGGGGTTTCTCACCCCTCCACTTT. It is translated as CASSLGAGGFSPLHF. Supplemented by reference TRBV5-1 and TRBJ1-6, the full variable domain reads KAGVTQTPRYLIKTRGQQVTLSCSPISGHRSVSWYQQTPGQGLQFLFEYFSETQRNKGNFPGRFSGRQFSNSRSEMNVSTLELGDSALYLCASSLGAGGFSPLHFGNGTRLTVT.

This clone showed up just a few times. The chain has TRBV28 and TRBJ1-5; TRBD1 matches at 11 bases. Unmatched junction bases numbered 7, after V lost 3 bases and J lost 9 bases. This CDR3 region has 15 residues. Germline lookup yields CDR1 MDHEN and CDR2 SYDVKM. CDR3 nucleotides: TGTGCCAGCAGTTTGGACAGGGGGCCAAGCCGGCCCCAGCATTTT. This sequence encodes CASSLDRGPSRPQHF.

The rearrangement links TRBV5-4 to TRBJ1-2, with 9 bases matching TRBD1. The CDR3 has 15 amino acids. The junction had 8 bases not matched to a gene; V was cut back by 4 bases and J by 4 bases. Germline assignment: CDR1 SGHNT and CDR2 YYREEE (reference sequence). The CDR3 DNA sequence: TGTGCCAGCAGCCCGAACAGGGGGCGGCCCTATGGCTACACCTTC. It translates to CASSPNRGRPYGYTF.

This chain's CDR3 is CSVEGVDRESYEQYF. CDR3 DNA sequence: TGCAGCGTTGAGGGTGTGGACAGGGAGTCCTACGAGCAGTACTTC. This chain links TRBV29-1 with TRBJ2-7; 8 bases fit TRBD1. Germline V gene data show CDR1 as SQVTM and CDR2 as ANQGSEA. CDR3 size: 15 residues. V shed 3 bases and J 1 base; nucleotides not matched to a gene: 8.

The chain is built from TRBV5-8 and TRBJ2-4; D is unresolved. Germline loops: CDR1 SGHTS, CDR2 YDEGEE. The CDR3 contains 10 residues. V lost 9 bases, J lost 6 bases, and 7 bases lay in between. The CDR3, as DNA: TGTGCCACTGGCGGAAACATTCAGTACTTC. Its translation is CATGGNIQYF.

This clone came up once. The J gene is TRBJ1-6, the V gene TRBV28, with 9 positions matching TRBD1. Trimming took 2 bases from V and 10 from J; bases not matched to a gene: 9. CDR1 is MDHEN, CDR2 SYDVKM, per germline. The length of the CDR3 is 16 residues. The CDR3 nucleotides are TGTGCCAGCAGTTTACCTTGGGGACAGGGAAACTCACCCCTCCACTTT. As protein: CASSLPWGQGNSPLHF.

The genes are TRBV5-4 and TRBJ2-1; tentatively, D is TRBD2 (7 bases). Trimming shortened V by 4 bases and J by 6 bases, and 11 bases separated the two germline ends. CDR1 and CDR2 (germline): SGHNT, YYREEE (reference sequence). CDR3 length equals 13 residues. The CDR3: CASSGGGPNEQFF. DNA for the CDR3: TGTGCCAGCAGCGGCGGGGGCCCCAATGAGCAGTTCTTC.

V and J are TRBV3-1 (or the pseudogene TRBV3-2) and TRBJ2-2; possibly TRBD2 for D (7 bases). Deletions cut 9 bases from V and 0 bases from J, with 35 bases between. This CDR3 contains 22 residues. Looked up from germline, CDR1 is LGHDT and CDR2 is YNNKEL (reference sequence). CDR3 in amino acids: CARAKPPPGGRGRWANTGELFF. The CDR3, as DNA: TGTGCCAGAGCCAAGCCTCCCCCGGGCGGGCGGGGGCGTTGGGCGAACACCGGGGAGCTGTTTTTT.

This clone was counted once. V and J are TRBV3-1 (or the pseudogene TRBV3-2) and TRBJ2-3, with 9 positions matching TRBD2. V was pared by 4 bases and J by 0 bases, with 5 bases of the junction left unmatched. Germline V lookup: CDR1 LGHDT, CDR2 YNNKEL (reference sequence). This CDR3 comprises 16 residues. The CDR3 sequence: CASSPSSGGSTDTQYF. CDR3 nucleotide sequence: TGTGCCAGCAGCCCCAGTAGCGGGGGCAGCACAGATACGCAGTATTTT.

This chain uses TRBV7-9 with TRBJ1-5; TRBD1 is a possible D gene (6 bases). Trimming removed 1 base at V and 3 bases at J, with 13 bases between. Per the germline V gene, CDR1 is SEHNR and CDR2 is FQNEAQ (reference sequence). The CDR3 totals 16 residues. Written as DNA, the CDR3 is TGTGCCAGCAGCTTAGTCATGGCAGGGGACAATCAGCCCCAGCATTTT. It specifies CASSLVMAGDNQPQHF.

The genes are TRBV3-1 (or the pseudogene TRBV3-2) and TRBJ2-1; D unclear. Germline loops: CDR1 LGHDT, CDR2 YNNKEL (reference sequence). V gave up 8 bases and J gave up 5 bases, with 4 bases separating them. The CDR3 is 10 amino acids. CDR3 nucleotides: TGTGCCAGCGGAGACAATGAGCAGTTCTTC. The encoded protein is CASGDNEQFF.

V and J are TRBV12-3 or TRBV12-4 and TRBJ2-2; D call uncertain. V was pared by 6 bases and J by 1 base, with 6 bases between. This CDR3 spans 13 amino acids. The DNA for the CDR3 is TGTGCCAGCAGCCGAGAGAACACCGGGGAGCTGTTTTTT. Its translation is CASSRENTGELFF.

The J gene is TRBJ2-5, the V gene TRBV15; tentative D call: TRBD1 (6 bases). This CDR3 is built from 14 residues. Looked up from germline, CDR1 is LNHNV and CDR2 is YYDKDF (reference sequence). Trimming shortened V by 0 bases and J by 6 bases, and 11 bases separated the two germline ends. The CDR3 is CATSRDRGSKTQYF. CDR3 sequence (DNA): TGTGCCACCAGCAGAGACAGGGGTTCCAAGACCCAGTACTTC. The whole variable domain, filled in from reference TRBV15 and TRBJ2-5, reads DAMVIQNPRYQVTQFGKPVTLSCSQTLNHNVMYWYQQKSSQAPKLLFHYYDKDFNNEADTPDNFQSRRPNTSFCFLDIRSPGLGDTAMYLCATSRDRGSKTQYFGPGTRLLVL.

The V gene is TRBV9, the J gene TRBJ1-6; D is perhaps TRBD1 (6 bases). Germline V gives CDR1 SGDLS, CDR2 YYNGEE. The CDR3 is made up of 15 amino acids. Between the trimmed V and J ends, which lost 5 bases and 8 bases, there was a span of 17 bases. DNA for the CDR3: TGTGCCAGCAGTGAATTCCGGGACAAATATTCACCCCTCCACTTT. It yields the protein CASSEFRDKYSPLHF.